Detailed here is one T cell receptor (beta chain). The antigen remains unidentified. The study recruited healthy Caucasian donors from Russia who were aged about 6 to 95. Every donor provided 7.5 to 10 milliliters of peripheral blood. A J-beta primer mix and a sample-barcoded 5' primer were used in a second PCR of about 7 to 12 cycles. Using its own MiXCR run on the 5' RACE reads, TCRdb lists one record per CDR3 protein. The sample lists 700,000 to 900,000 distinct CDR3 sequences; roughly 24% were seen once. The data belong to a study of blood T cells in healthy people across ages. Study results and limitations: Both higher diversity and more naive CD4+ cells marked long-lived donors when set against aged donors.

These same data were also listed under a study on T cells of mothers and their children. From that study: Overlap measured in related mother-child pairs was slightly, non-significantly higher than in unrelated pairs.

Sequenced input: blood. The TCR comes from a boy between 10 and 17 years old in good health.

This chain's CDR3 is CASSLRQGLSGANVLTF. The CDR3 nucleotides are TGTGCCAGCAGTTTACGGCAGGGACTATCTGGGGCCAACGTCCTGACTTTC. V usage is TRBV27 and J usage is TRBJ2-6, with TRBD2 matching 7 bases. V dropped 2 bases and J dropped 1; count of bases not matched to a gene: 5. From germline, CDR1 is MNHEY and CDR2 SMNVEV (reference sequence). There are 17 residues in the CDR3.